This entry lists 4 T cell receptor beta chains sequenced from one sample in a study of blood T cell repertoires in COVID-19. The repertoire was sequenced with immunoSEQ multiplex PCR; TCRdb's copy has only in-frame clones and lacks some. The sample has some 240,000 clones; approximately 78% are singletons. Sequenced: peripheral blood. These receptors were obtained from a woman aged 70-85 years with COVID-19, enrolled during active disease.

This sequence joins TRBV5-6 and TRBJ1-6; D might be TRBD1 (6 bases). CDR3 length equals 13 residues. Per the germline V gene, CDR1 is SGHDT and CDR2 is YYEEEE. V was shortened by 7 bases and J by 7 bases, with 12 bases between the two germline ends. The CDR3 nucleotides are TGTGCCAGCCTACAGGGTAACAATTCACCCCTCCACTTT. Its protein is CASLQGNNSPLHF.

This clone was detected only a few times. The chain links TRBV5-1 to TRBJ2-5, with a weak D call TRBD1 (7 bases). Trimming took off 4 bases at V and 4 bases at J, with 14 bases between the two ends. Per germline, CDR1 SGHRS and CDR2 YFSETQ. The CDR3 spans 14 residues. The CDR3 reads CASSTRQGGETQYF. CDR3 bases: TGCGCCAGCAGCACACGACAGGGAGGAGAGACCCAGTACTTC.

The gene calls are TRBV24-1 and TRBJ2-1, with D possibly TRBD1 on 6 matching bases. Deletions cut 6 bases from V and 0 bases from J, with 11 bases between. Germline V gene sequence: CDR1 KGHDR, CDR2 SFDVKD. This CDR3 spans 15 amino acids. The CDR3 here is CATSWTAGSYNEQFF. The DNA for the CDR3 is TGTGCCACCAGTTGGACAGCAGGCTCCTACAATGAGCAGTTCTTC.

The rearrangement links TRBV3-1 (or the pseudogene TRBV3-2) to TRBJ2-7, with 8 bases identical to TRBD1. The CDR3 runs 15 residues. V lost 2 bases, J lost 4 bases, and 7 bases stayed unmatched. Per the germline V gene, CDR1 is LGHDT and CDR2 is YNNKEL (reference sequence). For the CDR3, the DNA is TGTGCCAGCAGCCAATACTGGAACAGGGGGTACGAGCAGTACTTC. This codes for CASSQYWNRGYEQYF.